The present entry profiles one TCR beta chain with its context. V was trimmed by 2 bases and J by 8 bases, leaving 10 bases between them. CDR3 size: 13 residues. Germline CDR1 is SGHRS and CDR2 is YFSETQ. The table came from immunoSEQ multiplex PCR; TCRdb's copy has only in-frame clones and leaves some out. The sample holds more than 300,000 clones, about 86% seen once. Sample treatment: 19 received Ad26.COV2.S at low or high dose, single or two shots; five or six received placebo; per-sample allocation not given. The samples date from day 63 after the first vaccine or placebo injection. In Boston, an adult donor aged 18-55 years took part. This specimen comes from a study of Ad26.COV2.S vaccination and SARS-CoV-2 variants.

The sample in question was peripheral blood, obtained in a trial of Ad26.COV2.S vaccine versus placebo. This chain uses TRBV5-1 with TRBJ2-2; D possibly corresponds to TRBD2 (5 bases). This sequence was found in a person between 18 and 65 years old who received the Ad26.COV2.S COVID-19 vaccine or a placebo. The CDR3 protein is CASSFIGEGELFF. The CDR3 coding sequence is TGCGCCAGCAGCTTTATCGGGGAAGGGGAGCTGTTTTTT.